Each of the 20 T cell receptor beta chains below was sequenced from the same sample in a study of CD8+ T cells in alopecia areata. Treatment specified: oral pan-JAK inhibitor, 5-10 mg twice daily. cDNA prepared by RNA extraction and subsequent reverse transcription served as the template for sequencing. Profiling relied on immunoSEQ multiplex PCR, and the TCRdb table lists in-frame clones only, not all of them. This repertoire shows under 150,000 clones, approximately 51% found once; its top ten account for around 3.4%. The input for sequencing was CD4+ T cells sorted from blood, taken at week 24, from a patient treated with tofacitinib. The receptors were sampled from a human donor with alopecia areata.

CDR3 coding DNA: TGTGCCACCAGCAGAGCTATAGGGACAGTCCCCGAGACCCAGTACTTC. Its protein product is CATSRAIGTVPETQYF. The genes are TRBV15 and TRBJ2-5, with 7 nucleotides matching TRBD1. J gave up 5 bases and V 1 base, and 10 bases lay outside the gene matches. This CDR3 region has 16 residues. The germline gives CDR1 LNHNV, CDR2 YYDKDF (reference sequence). The complete variable domain, with remaining parts taken from reference TRBV15 and TRBJ2-5, reads DAMVIQNPRYQVTQFGKPVTLSCSQTLNHNVMYWYQQKSSQAPKLLFHYYDKDFNNEADTPDNFQSRRPNTSFCFLDIRSPGLGDTAMYLCATSRAIGTVPETQYFGPGTRLLVL.

The V and J genes are TRBV30 and TRBJ2-2, with D tentatively TRBD1 (5 bases). This CDR3 has 13 amino acids. Trimming cost V 4 bases and J 2 bases, with 8 bases left between them. Germline V gene lookup returns CDR1 GTSNPN and CDR2 SVGIG (reference sequence). The CDR3 spells CAWTQGNTGELFF. CDR3 sequence (DNA): TGTGCCTGGACCCAGGGCAACACCGGGGAGCTGTTTTTT.

The chain combines TRBV4-2 with TRBJ2-2, with a possible D match to TRBD1 (6 bases). From germline, CDR1 is LGHNA and CDR2 YNFKEQ. Trimming took 4 bases from V and 6 from J, leaving 18 bases between them. The CDR3 length is 16 residues. CDR3: CASSLHRDSSSGELFF. The CDR3 DNA follows: TGTGCCAGCAGCCTCCACAGGGATTCCTCTTCCGGGGAGCTGTTTTTT.

The rearrangement links TRBV4-3 to TRBJ1-2; D gene unclear. The CDR3 loop spans 13 amino acids. From germline, CDR1 is LGHNA and CDR2 YSLEER. V dropped 4 bases and J dropped 8 bases, with 14 bases sitting between them. This chain's CDR3 is CASSLGGVGGYTF. The CDR3 region has the DNA TGCGCCAGCAGCCTCGGCGGTGTAGGAGGCTACACCTTC.

J is TRBJ1-1 and V is TRBV30, with D unresolved. Trimming left V 4 bases short and J 3 bases short, with 9 bases between. The CDR3 has 12 residues. Per germline, CDR1 GTSNPN and CDR2 SVGIG (reference sequence). For the CDR3, the DNA is TGTGCCTGGAAGAGGAGGGACACTGAAGCTTTCTTT. Amino acids: CAWKRRDTEAFF.

The chain uses TRBV12-5 and TRBJ1-5, with unresolved D. The CDR3 consists of 12 residues. CDR1 LGHNT and CDR2 FRNRAP come from the germline V gene. V lost 1 base, J lost 7 bases, and 5 bases lay in between. The chain's CDR3 is CASGLGEQPQHF. Here the CDR3 DNA reads TGTGCTAGTGGTTTGGGGGAACAGCCCCAGCATTTT.

This chain links TRBV5-1 with TRBJ2-7, with 13 bases identical to TRBD2. The CDR3 consists of 16 residues. V dropped 6 bases and J dropped 3; count of bases not matched to a gene: 9. From germline, CDR1 is SGHRS and CDR2 YFSETQ. CDR3 DNA: TGCGCCAGCAAGGAGACTAGCGGGGGGCAACACTACGAGCAGTACTTC. This sequence encodes CASKETSGGQHYEQYF.

CDR3 sequence reads: CASSPPGTGELFF. CDR3 sequence (DNA): TGTGCCAGCAGCCCCCCAGGGACCGGGGAGCTGTTTTTT. The chain recombines TRBV5-4 with TRBJ2-2, with D possibly being TRBD1 (5 bases). This CDR3 has 13 residues. CDR1 and CDR2 (germline): SGHNT, YYREEE (reference sequence). V lost 4 bases, J lost 5 bases, and 9 bases lay in between.

The chain joins TRBV7-2 to TRBJ2-5; no definite D call. The CDR3 is 13 amino acids. Looked up from germline, CDR1 is SGHTA and CDR2 is FQGNSA. The germline V and J ends were trimmed by 2 bases and 7 bases, with 11 bases remaining between them. This chain's CDR3 is CASSLKGTGTQYF. The CDR3 DNA follows: TGTGCCAGCAGCTTAAAGGGTACTGGGACCCAGTACTTC.

This clone was counted ten times or more. The chain couples TRBV11-2 to TRBJ2-5; 9 positions match TRBD2. This CDR3 is built from 16 residues. From germline, CDR1 is SGHAT and CDR2 FQNNGV. The junction had 13 bases not matched to a gene; V was cut back by 4 bases and J by 7 bases. Here the CDR3 reads CASSSPLASGERTQYF. Here the CDR3 DNA reads TGTGCCAGCAGCTCACCCTTAGCTAGCGGGGAGCGGACCCAGTACTTC.

Here the CDR3 reads CSVDDKPQHF. CDR3 bases: TGCAGTGTCGACGACAAGCCCCAGCATTTT. The chain combines TRBV20-1 with TRBJ1-5; the D is unclear. Trimming left V 7 bases short and J 8 bases short, with 9 bases between. In germline, CDR1 is DFQATT, CDR2 SNEGSKA (reference sequence). There are 10 residues in the CDR3.

This sequence joins TRBV2 and TRBJ1-2, with 11 bases fitting TRBD1. Germline V lookup: CDR1 SNHLY, CDR2 FYNNEI. With 3 bases clipped from V and 9 bases from J, the junction kept 9 bases outside the gene matches. The CDR3 contains 15 residues. The CDR3: CASSERGQGAFRYTF. The CDR3 bases are TGTGCCAGCAGTGAGAGAGGACAGGGGGCCTTTCGCTACACCTTC.

This chain joins TRBV30 and TRBJ1-6, with no clear D. V lost 5 bases and J 0 bases, leaving 8 bases between the germline ends. This CDR3 has 14 residues. Per the germline V gene, CDR1 is GTSNPN and CDR2 is SVGIG (reference sequence). The CDR3 nucleotides are TGTGCCTGGGGAAGGAGCTCCTATAATTCACCCCTCCACTTT. This sequence encodes CAWGRSSYNSPLHF.

There are a few counts of this clone. The chain recombines TRBV30 with TRBJ1-2, with a weak D call TRBD1 (5 bases). Per the germline V gene, CDR1 is GTSNPN and CDR2 is SVGIG (reference sequence). The CDR3 is 12 residues long. The CDR3 bases are TGTGCGAAACAGGACGGGAACTATGGCTACACCTTC. Translating it yields CAKQDGNYGYTF.

This clone was detected a few times. The chain links TRBV4-1 to TRBJ2-7; 9 positions agree with TRBD1. After removal of 3 bases from V and 6 bases from J, the junction contained 12 bases not matched to a gene. This CDR3 spans 16 amino acids. CDR1 is MGHRA and CDR2 is YSYEKL in the germline V gene. CDR3 in amino acids: CASSQPPGQGSFEQYF. Written as DNA, the CDR3 is TGCGCCAGCAGCCAGCCACCGGGACAGGGTTCTTTCGAGCAGTACTTC.

This clone was observed once. The chain combines TRBV5-4 with TRBJ2-2; the D gene is possibly TRBD2 (5 bases). Germline assignment: CDR1 SGHNT and CDR2 YYREEE (reference sequence). The V gene lost 0 bases and the J gene lost 3 bases, with 9 bases spanning the gap. The CDR3 sequence is 15 residues long. For the CDR3, the DNA is TGTGCCAGCAGCTTGGGAGGGAGATACACCGGGGAGCTGTTTTTT. It specifies CASSLGGRYTGELFF.

There are a few counts of this clone. The chain links TRBV29-1 to TRBJ2-3, with D possibly being TRBD1 (5 bases). CDR3 size: 13 residues. From germline, CDR1 is SQVTM and CDR2 ANQGSEA. Deletions cut 7 bases from V and 2 bases from J, with 13 bases between. The CDR3 DNA follows: TGCAGCGCAAGCCATGGGGCCACAGATACGCAGTATTTT. The encoded protein is CSASHGATDTQYF.

The rearrangement joins TRBV7-2 to TRBJ1-2; D is possibly TRBD1 (5 bases). V was pared by 5 bases and J by 0 bases, with 13 bases between. CDR1 is SGHTA and CDR2 is FQGNSA in the germline V gene. This CDR3 region has 15 residues. CDR3 sequence: CASSIDRETNYGYTF. CDR3 bases: TGTGCCAGCAGCATTGACAGAGAAACTAACTATGGCTACACCTTC.

The gene calls are TRBV10-3 and TRBJ1-1, with D hard to call. Trimming removed 3 bases from V and 4 bases from J, with 9 bases in between. Germline assignment: CDR1 ENHRY and CDR2 SYGVKD. This CDR3 has 13 amino acids. The DNA of the CDR3 is TGTGCCATCAGTGAACTGGGATTCACTGAAGCTTTCTTT. Its protein is CAISELGFTEAFF.

This chain links TRBV11-2 with TRBJ2-1; TRBD1 or TRBD2 may be the D gene (5 bases each). Trimming cost V 4 bases and J 12 bases, with 19 bases left between them. The CDR3 loop spans 14 amino acids. CDR1 is SGHAT, CDR2 FQNNGV, per germline. The CDR3 sequence is CASSSSRGPGWQFF. The DNA for the CDR3 is TGTGCCAGCAGCTCGTCCCGGGGCCCGGGATGGCAGTTCTTC.